This passage covers 4 T cell receptor beta chains from one sample sequenced in a study of cytomegalovirus exposure and HLA in healthy donors. 13 Jbeta primers and 60 Vbeta primers were used for the PCR. TCRdb's table, derived via immunoSEQ multiplex PCR, lists solely in-frame clones and lacks some. Seen here are under 200,000 clones, 80% observed once, and the top ten hold roughly 4.7%. The sequenced sample was PBMCs. The receptor set was obtained from a man younger than 45 in good health and CMV-seronegative.

The V call is TRBV5-5, the J call TRBJ1-1; D ambiguous. The germline V and J ends were trimmed by 2 bases and 2 bases, with 10 bases remaining between them. CDR1 is SGHKS and CDR2 is YYEKEE in the germline V gene (reference sequence). This CDR3 comprises 14 residues. The CDR3 spells CASSFRHLNTEAFF. CDR3 DNA sequence: TGTGCCAGCAGCTTCCGCCACCTAAACACTGAAGCTTTCTTT.

The gene calls are TRBV9 and TRBJ2-2; 7 bases line up with TRBD2. V lost 3 bases and J lost 2; bases outside the gene matches: 4. Germline loops: CDR1 SGDLS, CDR2 YYNGEE. The length of the CDR3 is 15 residues. The CDR3 here is CASSARLANTGELFF. The DNA of the CDR3 is TGTGCCAGCAGCGCTAGACTAGCTAACACCGGGGAGCTGTTTTTT.

This clone was observed once. The V and J genes are TRBV27 and TRBJ2-7; 10 bases match TRBD2. V lost 3 bases and J lost 2; bases outside the gene matches: 16. The CDR3 has 19 amino acids. Germline V gene sequence: CDR1 MNHEY, CDR2 SMNVEV (reference sequence). CDR3 bases: TGTGCCAGCAGTTTCCTTCGGGCTAGCGGGGGACCTTCTACCTACGAGCAGTACTTC. Translated, it gives CASSFLRASGGPSTYEQYF.

The chain uses TRBV7-9 and TRBJ1-6; no firm D call. Germline V gene data show CDR1 as SEHNR and CDR2 as FQNEAQ (reference sequence). This CDR3 has 16 amino acids. Trimming removed 1 base from V and 9 bases from J, with 16 bases in between. CDR3 sequence (DNA): TGTGCCAGCAGCTTAGAGCGTGCGGGAGGAAGTTCACCCCTCCACTTT. This translates into CASSLERAGGSSPLHF.